These T cell receptor beta chains were read from a single sample in a study of glioma-infiltrating T cells after dendritic cell vaccination. TCRdb's table, derived via immunoSEQ multiplex PCR, lists solely in-frame clones and lacks some. The profile shows about 65,000 clones, 86% of them singletons. The sequencing here drew on blood, taken after dendritic cell vaccination. Receptors were obtained from a human donor with glioblastoma. Both conserved end residues are part of each CDR3. D genes are given only for firm matches. Not all rows give a size; the values are once, few, many and, for expanded clones, a class.

NA	TRBV29-1	TRBJ1-1	NA	TGCAGCGTCGCACCTACGACGGGGAACACTGAAGCTTTCTTT	CSVAPTTGNTEAFF
NA	TRBV30	TRBJ1-2	NA	TGTGCCTGGACCCGGGAATATGGCTACACCTTC	CAWTREYGYTF
TRBD2	TRBV2	TRBJ2-1	NA	TGTGCCAGCAGTTTCCGGACTAGCGGAAATGAGCAGTTCTTC	CASSFRTSGNEQFF
TRBD1	TRBV27	TRBJ1-6	NA	TGTGCCAGCAGTGCGACAGGGGGTTGGAATTCACCCCTCCACTTT	CASSATGGWNSPLHF
NA	TRBV6-5	TRBJ1-2	NA	TGTGCCAGCAGTTACTCGGGCAGCAACTATGGCTACACCTTC	CASSYSGSNYGYTF
NA	TRBV4-1	TRBJ2-2	NA	TGCGCCAGCAGCCAAGCCTACGCGAACACCGGGGAGCTGTTTTTT	CASSQAYANTGELFF
NA	TRBV6-6	TRBJ1-4	NA	TGTGCCAGCAGTGAGGACAGCTTTAATGAAAAACTGTTTTTT	CASSEDSFNEKLFF
NA	TRBV10-2	TRBJ2-7	NA	TGCGCCAGCAGTGGCATCACAGGGTCGGGCGAGCAGTACTTC	CASSGITGSGEQYF
TRBD1	TRBV5-1	TRBJ2-4	few	TGCGCCAGCAGCTTAGGGAGGGGACAGGGGGCTCAAAACATTCAGTACTTC	CASSLGRGQGAQNIQYF
NA	TRBV30	TRBJ1-2	NA	TGTGCCTGGAACCCGCCGGGGTACTATGGCTACACCTTC	CAWNPPGYYGYTF
NA	TRBV19	TRBJ2-7	NA	TGTGCCAGTAGTATTGGGCCCGAACCCGTCTACGAGCAGTACTTC	CASSIGPEPVYEQYF
NA	TRBV5-1	TRBJ1-2	once	TGCGCCAGCAGCCAGGTTACCACAGGCTATGGCTACACCTTC	CASSQVTTGYGYTF
TRBD1	TRBV7-8	TRBJ2-3	NA	TGTGCCAGCAGAAGGGACAGCCCAGATACGCAGTATTTT	CASRRDSPDTQYF
NA	TRBV4-2	TRBJ2-3	NA	TGTGCCAGCAGCCAAGATCGGAGCGGGTATTACACAGATACGCAGTATTTT	CASSQDRSGYYTDTQYF
NA	TRBV12-5	TRBJ1-1	NA	TGTGCTAGTGCCCCCGCGGGGAGGTTGAACACTGAAGCTTTCTTT	CASAPAGRLNTEAFF
TRBD1	TRBV2	TRBJ2-7	NA	TGTGCCAGTGGACAGGGGTACGAGCAGTACTTC	CASGQGYEQYF
NA	TRBV14	TRBJ2-6	few	TGTGCCAGCAGCCATACAATTTCTGGGGCCAACGTCCTGACTTTC	CASSHTISGANVLTF
NA	TRBV7-2	TRBJ2-7	NA	TGCGCCAGCAGCTCCCTCGCGGGACTCCACGAGCAGTACTTC	CASSSLAGLHEQYF
NA	TRBV19	TRBJ1-1	few	TGTGCCAGTAGTATAGCTTCTAACACTGAAGCTTTCTTT	CASSIASNTEAFF
TRBD1	TRBV6-6	TRBJ1-2	once	TGTGCCAGCAGTTACTCTCAGGGGGCAGAGAGTGGCTACACCTTC	CASSYSQGAESGYTF
NA	TRBV15	TRBJ1-2	NA	TGTGCCACCAGCAGAGATCCCACAGGGAACTATGGCTACACCTTC	CATSRDPTGNYGYTF
TRBD1	TRBV11-1	TRBJ2-5	NA	TGTGCCAGCAGCTGGACAGGGCCCCCAGGGACCCAGTACTTC	CASSWTGPPGTQYF
NA	TRBV7-2	TRBJ2-1	NA	TGTGCCAGCAGCTTAGTAGCGGTGGTATACAATGAGCAGTTCTTC	CASSLVAVVYNEQFF
NA	TRBV19	TRBJ1-1	NA	TGTGCCAGTAGTAATGCTCAGATAATGAACACTGAAGCTTTCTTT	CASSNAQIMNTEAFF
TRBD1	TRBV30	TRBJ1-2	once	TGTGCCTGGAGTCCTTGGACAGGGATGAACTATGGCTACACCTTC	CAWSPWTGMNYGYTF
NA	TRBV29-1	TRBJ2-7	NA	TGCAGCGTCCCTGGGCGGGCGGCCTACGAGCAGTACTTC	CSVPGRAAYEQYF
TRBD2	TRBV15	TRBJ2-1	NA	TGTGCCACCAGCAGAGGGGCTAGCGGTTCCTACAATGAGCAGTTCTTC	CATSRGASGSYNEQFF
TRBD1	TRBV25-1	TRBJ1-5	NA	TGTGCCAGCAGTGGGGCAGGGGGTTTTCAGCCCCAGCATTTT	CASSGAGGFQPQHF
NA	TRBV6-1	TRBJ2-5	NA	TGTGCCAGCACAGAACAGGTTACTTCCCAAGAGACCCAGTACTTC	CASTEQVTSQETQYF
TRBD2	TRBV4-3	TRBJ2-3	few	TGCGCCAGCAGCCAAGATTGGGGTGCGGGGGGGGCCACAGATACGCAGTATTTT	CASSQDWGAGGATDTQYF
TRBD1	TRBV19	TRBJ2-3	once	TGTGCCAGTAGTCCACAGGGGAAGGGGACAGATACGCAGTATTTT	CASSPQGKGTDTQYF
TRBD1	TRBV14	TRBJ1-2	NA	TGTGCCAGCAGCCAAGATTTAGGGGGCGACGGAGACTATGGCTACACCTTC	CASSQDLGGDGDYGYTF
NA	TRBV25-1	TRBJ1-1	NA	TGTGCCAGCAGTGAATGGGGTTTGAGGAGGGAAAACACTGAAGCTTTCTTT	CASSEWGLRRENTEAFF
TRBD1	TRBV5-1	TRBJ2-1	NA	TGCGCCAGCAGCATAGGGACAGGGGGCAGGGATGAGCAGTTCTTC	CASSIGTGGRDEQFF
NA	TRBV27	TRBJ1-2	NA	TGTGCCAGCAGTTTAAATTCTGGACAGCACTATGGCTACACCTTC	CASSLNSGQHYGYTF
NA	TRBV19	TRBJ1-1	NA	TGTGCCAGTAGTATCGGACAGCGACCGCTGAACACTGAAGCTTTCTTT	CASSIGQRPLNTEAFF
NA	TRBV10-3	TRBJ1-6	few	TGTGCCATTCAGGAAGGGATAGCGAGCTCCCCCCTCCACTTT	CAIQEGIASSPLHF
TRBD1	TRBV5-1	TRBJ1-1	few	TGCGCCAGCAGCTTAGATACAGGGGGCGGGACTGAAGCTTTCTTT	CASSLDTGGGTEAFF
TRBD2	TRBV15	TRBJ2-1	NA	TGTGCCACCAGCGGACCGGGACTAGTGGGGGGCGGTGAGCAGTTCTTC	CATSGPGLVGGGEQFF
NA	TRBV27	TRBJ2-3	once	TGTGCCAGCAGTTTGAATGTGGGTCTCGGGGATACGCAGTATTTT	CASSLNVGLGDTQYF
TRBD1	TRBV7-2	TRBJ2-1	NA	TGTGCCAGCAGCTTGGGGACAGGTGGGAATGAGCAGTTCTTC	CASSLGTGGNEQFF
TRBD1	TRBV4-3	TRBJ2-7	NA	TGCGCCAGCAGCCCGACCGGGACAGGAGGATACGAGCAGTACTTC	CASSPTGTGGYEQYF
NA	TRBV6-5	TRBJ2-2	NA	TGTGCCAGCAGTTCTATTCCGAACACCGGGGAGCTGTTTTTT	CASSSIPNTGELFF
TRBD1	TRBV4-2	TRBJ1-4	NA	TGTGCCAGCAGCCAAGATGTGGGACAGATATATGAAAAACTGTTTTTT	CASSQDVGQIYEKLFF
NA	TRBV6-6	TRBJ1-1	NA	TGTGCCAGCAGTTACCTCGGGGACACTGAAGCTTTCTTT	CASSYLGDTEAFF
TRBD1	TRBV7-8	TRBJ2-2	NA	TGTGCCAGCAGCCACCCATTGACAGGGAAGAACACCGGGGAGCTGTTTTTT	CASSHPLTGKNTGELFF